This T cell receptor (beta chain) was sequenced during a study of OX40 agonist ivuxolimab in advanced cancers. Study summary: At doses from 0.01 to 10 mg/kg, patients were given intravenous ivuxolimab every 2 weeks. Notes on the study in general: The antigens recognized by the expanded peripheral T cells, that is their antigen specificity, were not determined. CD8+ T cells (on average) carried more expanded clones than CD4+ T cells.

As regards this clone: Its antigen is undetermined.

There are 17 residues in the CDR3. Trimming left V 0 bases short and J 0 bases short, with 12 bases between. CDR1 is SGHNT, CDR2 YENEEA, per germline. Assay used: immunoSEQ multiplex PCR; TCRdb lists only in-frame clones, some missing. Of 15,000 to 25,000 clones in the sample, about 88% were seen once. The material sequenced was CD4+ or CD8+ T cells sorted from blood, taken in a trial of the OX40 agonist ivuxolimab. This TCR derives from an adult with an advanced solid tumor such as melanoma, head and neck, liver or kidney cancer. This chain links TRBV11-3 with TRBJ2-1; possibly TRBD2 for D (6 bases). The CDR3 sequence: CASSLDGRPPSYNEQFF. CDR3 DNA: TGTGCCAGCAGCTTAGACGGGAGACCTCCCTCCTACAATGAGCAGTTCTTC.